The 8 T cell receptor beta chains in this list originate from one sample, sequenced in a study of radiotherapy plus CTLA-4 blockade in lung cancer. The repertoire was sequenced with immunoSEQ multiplex PCR; TCRdb's copy has only in-frame clones and lacks some. In the table there are 35,000 to 50,000 clones, 73% of which are singletons. This material consisted of peripheral blood, taken from a patient treated with radiotherapy plus ipilimumab. These receptors originate from a human donor with non-small cell lung cancer who had a complete response to radiotherapy plus ipilimumab.

The chain recombines TRBV7-9 with TRBJ2-1; D possibly corresponds to TRBD1 (6 bases). Germline lookup yields CDR1 SEHNR and CDR2 FQNEAQ (reference sequence). V was shortened by 5 bases and J by 9 bases, with 14 bases between the two germline ends. The CDR3 loop spans 13 amino acids. As DNA, the CDR3 is TGTGCCAGCAGCCCACGAGGACAGACTGAGCAGTTCTTC. This codes for CASSPRGQTEQFF.

The chain is built from TRBV7-2 and TRBJ1-1; D is ambiguous. Germline CDR1 reads SGHTA; CDR2 reads FQGNSA. V lost 5 bases and J 4 bases, leaving 11 bases between the germline ends. There are 13 residues in the CDR3. The CDR3 here is CASSPTRFTEAFF. CDR3 DNA sequence: TGTGCCAGCAGCCCGACTAGATTCACTGAAGCTTTCTTT.

DNA of the CDR3: TGTGCCAGTAGTCCCTCGGACAGTAGACGCGAAAAACTGTTTTTT. Its protein is CASSPSDSRREKLFF. This chain joins TRBV19 and TRBJ1-4; a possible D gene is TRBD1 (6 bases). V was shortened by 5 bases and J by 8 bases, with 18 bases between the two germline ends. This CDR3 spans 15 amino acids. CDR1 is LNHDA, CDR2 SQIVND, per germline (reference sequence). The variable domain in full, with the rest retrieved from reference TRBV19 and TRBJ1-4, is DGGITQSPKYLFRKEGQNVTLSCEQNLNHDAMYWYRQDPGQGLRLIYYSQIVNDFQKGDIAEGYSVSREKKESFPLTVTSAQKNPTAFYLCASSPSDSRREKLFFGSGTQLSVL.

This chain links TRBV7-9 with TRBJ1-2; D is unresolved. CDR3 length: 14 amino acids. Deletions cut 4 bases from V and 3 bases from J, with 12 bases between. CDR1 SEHNR and CDR2 FQNEAQ come from the germline V gene (reference sequence). CDR3 in DNA: TGTGCCAGCAGCTGGGGAGGATCCGACTATGGCTACACCTTC. Amino acids: CASSWGGSDYGYTF. The full variable domain, rest sourced from reference TRBV7-9 and TRBJ1-2, is DTGVSQNPRHKITKRGQNVTFRCDPISEHNRLYWYRQTLGQGPEFLTYFQNEAQLEKSRLLSDRFSAERPKGSFSTLEIQRTEQGDSAMYLCASSWGGSDYGYTFGSGTRLTVV.

The V gene is TRBV18, the J gene TRBJ2-7, with D possibly TRBD2 on 5 matching bases. Trimming removed 5 bases from V and 2 bases from J, with 7 bases in between. The CDR3 totals 12 residues. The germline V gene has CDR1 KGHSH and CDR2 LQKENI. The CDR3 DNA reads TGTGCCAGCTCAGGAGGAACCTACGAGCAGTACTTC. Its translation is CASSGGTYEQYF.

The V and J genes are TRBV10-3 and TRBJ2-1; D possibly corresponds to TRBD2 (6 bases). The CDR3 spans 15 residues. Germline V gene lookup returns CDR1 ENHRY and CDR2 SYGVKD. The V gene lost 2 bases and the J gene lost 6 bases, with 14 bases spanning the gap. The chain's CDR3 is CAISETGALRNEQFF. CDR3 coding DNA: TGTGCCATCAGTGAGACGGGAGCTCTACGCAATGAGCAGTTCTTC.

This clone was picked up a small number of times. The rearrangement links TRBV5-1 to TRBJ2-3, with TRBD1 matching over 9 bases. Germline CDR1 SGHRS, CDR2 YFSETQ. The V gene end was trimmed by 0 bases and the J gene end by 1 base; junction bases not matched to a gene: 0. The CDR3 has 15 amino acids. CDR3 bases: TGCGCCAGCAGCTTGGGGACAGGGGGCACAGATACGCAGTATTTT. This codes for CASSLGTGGTDTQYF.

This clone was seen only a few times. The V gene is TRBV18, the J gene TRBJ1-1; the D gene is possibly TRBD1 (6 bases). Trimming shortened V by 6 bases and J by 1 base, and 12 bases separated the two germline ends. CDR1 and CDR2 (germline): KGHSH, LQKENI. This CDR3 has 14 residues. DNA for the CDR3: TGTGCCAGCTCGATGGAGACAGGGAACACTGAAGCTTTCTTT. Its protein product is CASSMETGNTEAFF.